This T cell receptor (beta chain) derives from a study of neurological immune-mediated disorders (dated by TCRdb to between 2018 and 2021). About the study as a whole: Peripheral blood TCR-beta repertoires from patients with HTLV-I-associated myelopathy (HAM/TSP), patients with multiple sclerosis, and healthy controls were compared in the study using UMI-based sequencing. The approximately 100 TCR-beta libraries included longitudinal samples, technical triplicates and paired sorted CD4+ and CD8+ T-cell subsets alongside PBMC samples. The cohort comprised roughly 70 subjects: roughly 15 HAM/TSP patients, some 34 multiple sclerosis patients and around 20 healthy controls.

Healthy controls were blood bank volunteers in Maryland, USA. Sorted-subset TCR libraries were prepared from around 1 million sorted CD4+ or CD8+ T cells. PBMCs were separated from peripheral blood using Ficoll-Hypaque density gradient centrifugation and then cryopreserved in liquid nitrogen. Paired sorted CD4+ and CD8+ subsets came from healthy controls, HAM/TSP patients and MS patients. Ten or more counts support this clonotype. The antigen this receptor binds is unknown. Base-call qualities are not available, and no considerably larger clone is one nucleotide away. General conclusions and limits of the study: TCR clonal expansion was highest in HAM/TSP patients and lowest in MS patients, with MS patients falling below even healthy controls. No identical CDR3 amino acid sequences were found to be shared among expanded clones across subjects, suggesting that TCR-beta repertoires were private in all groups.

cDNA synthesis used template-switch 5'RACE with a primer carrying a 10-nucleotide random unique molecular identifier tagging each TCR transcript. Every sequencing run covered 15-18 subjects and yielded more than 170 million TCR-beta sequences. Total RNA was extracted with the RNeasy kit. Using the KAPA Real-time Library Amplification kit, TCR-beta VDJ regions were amplified with primers for the TCR constant region and the 5'RACE anchor. A first PCR added sample indexes and Illumina adaptors, after which a second PCR increased the library yield. The roughly 650 bp TCR product was size-selected on a 2% E-gel SizeSelection system after Ampure bead purification. Library quality was checked on a Bioanalyzer, concentration was measured with Qubit, and libraries were quantified with the Kapa Library Quantification kit before pooling. An Illumina HiSeq 2500 sequenced the libraries paired-end 2 x 150 bp. To increase sequence diversity, roughly 24-30% phiX was spiked into each library pool. The study's own analysis went as follows. The UMI-based MiGEC pipeline processed quality-filtered reads and removed over 80% of raw TCR sequences during error correction. VDJ genes were aligned to IMGT germline references, and each clonotype was defined by a unique CDR3 amino acid sequence together with V-J genes. Clonal expansion, Shannon diversity and CDR3 relatedness (CalcPairwiseDistances, ClusterSamples) were evaluated with VDJtools, and phylogenetic trees were built with CLCbio workbench. Clones with at least 8 unique UMIs were defined as expanded, with this threshold being based on coefficient-of-variation modelling across technical triplicates. Through fastp at Q25 and MiXCR, TCRdb rebuilt clones from the public reads, retaining in-frame beta chains. Rows are unified per CDR3 protein, each entry keeping the most common DNA and genes. In this record, the V and J calls reflect TCRdb's handling and not the investigators' own analysis. The sample records roughly 36,000 distinct CDR3 sequences, around 7.2% of which are singletons. The ten largest clonotypes hold just over 5.5% of the sample.

The receptor was isolated from a man aged 45-60 years in good health. Sequencing was carried out using CD4+ T cells from blood.

For the CDR3, the sequence is CASSLGLGRAGTGELFF. Here is the DNA: TGTGCCAGCAGCTTGGGCCTCGGCAGGGCGGGTACCGGGGAGCTGTTTTTT. The sequence joins TRBV5-5 to TRBJ2-2; the D segment is perhaps TRBD1 or TRBD2, each sharing 5 matched bases. The germline V gene (reference sequence) provides CDR1 SGHKS and CDR2 YYEKEE. V is reduced by 0 bases and J by 5 bases, leaving a spacing of 17 bases between them. Measured from the cysteine to the phenylalanine, the CDR3 is 17 residues long. Of the read, only the CDR3 DNA is kept; its 51 bases are in frame from base 1.